Listed below are T cell receptor beta chains from one sample, sequenced in a study of T cell changes during pregnancy in multiple sclerosis. The protocol was immunoSEQ multiplex PCR, while the TCRdb copy is restricted to in-frame clones and leaves out a portion. The data show about 110,000 clones, about 90% seen once. Material: peripheral blood, obtained before pregnancy. Receptors were obtained from a female donor with multiple sclerosis, enrolled in a pregnancy study. Both conserved end residues are part of each CDR3. D genes are given only for firm matches. Where a row states a size, it is once, few, many or the class of an expanded clone; other rows omit it.

D	J	size	V	DNA	CDR3
NA	TRBJ1-5	NA	TRBV6-6	TGTGCCAGCAGTTACTCAACAGGGCGCAATCAGCCCCAGCATTTT	CASSYSTGRNQPQHF
NA	TRBJ1-1	NA	TRBV5-1	TGCGCCAGCAGCTTGCAGCCAGACATGAACACTGAAGCTTTCTTT	CASSLQPDMNTEAFF
NA	TRBJ1-2	NA	TRBV12-5	TGTGCTAGTGGATACGACACCTATGGCTACACCTTC	CASGYDTYGYTF
TRBD2	TRBJ2-3	NA	TRBV11-3	TGTGCCAGCAGCCCGGGACTAGCGGGTAGCACAGATACGCAGTATTTT	CASSPGLAGSTDTQYF
NA	TRBJ2-7	NA	TRBV21-1	TGTGCCAGCAGCGGAGGGGCAGGGGGCTACGAGCAGTACTTC	CASSGGAGGYEQYF
TRBD1	TRBJ1-1	once	TRBV5-1	TGCGCCAGCAGCTGGGACAGGAACACTGAAGCTTTCTTT	CASSWDRNTEAFF
NA	TRBJ2-2	NA	TRBV5-4	TGTGCCAGCAGCTTGGACTCGCCGGCGAACACCGGGGAGCTGTTTTTT	CASSLDSPANTGELFF
NA	TRBJ2-5	NA	TRBV6-4	TGTGCCAGCAGCTACCAACCGGGAGAAGGGGAGACCCAGTACTTC	CASSYQPGEGETQYF
TRBD1	TRBJ1-5	NA	TRBV5-1	TGCGCCAGCAGCTTGGACAGGGGAACTAATCAGCCCCAGCATTTT	CASSLDRGTNQPQHF
TRBD2	TRBJ2-1	NA	TRBV30	TGTGCCTGGAGTGGGCGGACTAGCGTCGGTCGGGCCTACAATGAGCAGTTCTTC	CAWSGRTSVGRAYNEQFF
TRBD2	TRBJ2-3	NA	TRBV6-1	TGTGCCAGCAGTGGACTAGCGGGAGGGAGCACAGATACGCAGTATTTT	CASSGLAGGSTDTQYF
TRBD1	TRBJ2-7	NA	TRBV28	TGTGCCAGCAGTTGGGTCGGGACAGGGCGCTACGAGCAGTACTTC	CASSWVGTGRYEQYF
NA	TRBJ2-7	NA	TRBV29-1	TGCAGCGTTGAAACAACCTACGAGCAGTACTTC	CSVETTYEQYF
NA	TRBJ1-1	NA	TRBV6-5	TGTGCCAGCAGTTACGGAGAGAACACTGAAGCTTTCTTT	CASSYGENTEAFF
TRBD1	TRBJ2-7	NA	TRBV30	TGTGCCTGGAGGGATCCGGGACAGTCCCCCTACGAGCAGTACTTC	CAWRDPGQSPYEQYF
NA	TRBJ1-2	NA	TRBV7-9	TGTGCCAGCAGCTTAGCACAGATCTATGGCTACACCTTC	CASSLAQIYGYTF
NA	TRBJ2-5	once	TRBV7-2	TGTGCCAGCAGCTTAGGTGGGAGAAAAGAGACCCAGTACTTC	CASSLGGRKETQYF
NA	TRBJ1-1	NA	TRBV7-2	TGTGCCAGCAGCCTCCGCGGGGCCGGAGCTTTCTTT	CASSLRGAGAFF
NA	TRBJ1-2	NA	TRBV5-4	TGTGCCAGCTCTGAAACGGGACATACGTTCGTTGGTGGCTACACCTTC	CASSETGHTFVGGYTF
NA	TRBJ2-5	NA	TRBV28	TGTGCCAGCAGTCTTCGCTCGAGGGAGGAGACCCAGTACTTC	CASSLRSREETQYF
NA	TRBJ2-2	NA	TRBV2	TGTGCCAGCAGTTCCACACCCCGGGAAACACTCCCGGGTAAGGTCACCGGGGAGCTGTTTTTT	CASSSTPRETLPGKVTGELFF
TRBD1	TRBJ1-3	NA	TRBV7-9	TGTGCCAGCAGCTTAAGGCAGGGGGCATCTGGAAACACCATATATTTT	CASSLRQGASGNTIYF
TRBD1	TRBJ1-5	NA	TRBV18	TGTGCCAGCTCACCCTGGGACAGGGAGAATCAGCCCCAGCATTTT	CASSPWDRENQPQHF
NA	TRBJ2-2	NA	TRBV5-1	TGCGCCAGCAGCAATCGGGTTAACACCGGGGAGCTGTTTTTT	CASSNRVNTGELFF
NA	TRBJ2-5	NA	TRBV5-4	TGTGCCAGCAGCTCCCCTATGGACAGTCGGACCCAAGAGACCCAGTACTTC	CASSSPMDSRTQETQYF
NA	TRBJ1-5	NA	TRBV19	TGTGCCAGTAGTATAAGAGACAGCCGGGGGGATCAGCCCCAGCATTTT	CASSIRDSRGDQPQHF
NA	TRBJ2-1	once	TRBV7-9	TGTGCCAGCAGCCGTATCGTAAATATCTACAATGAGCAGTTCTTC	CASSRIVNIYNEQFF
NA	TRBJ1-5	NA	TRBV7-2	TGTGCCAGCAGCCCCACAGGGTTTTTTTATCAGCCCCAGCATTTT	CASSPTGFFYQPQHF
NA	TRBJ1-1	few	TRBV5-1	TGCGCCAGCAGAGTAGAGTCGGGGACTGAAGCTTTCTTT	CASRVESGTEAFF
TRBD2	TRBJ2-3	NA	TRBV5-5	TGTGCCAGCAGCTTGTACGGGACTAGCGCTTATACTAGCACAGATACGCAGTATTTT	CASSLYGTSAYTSTDTQYF
NA	TRBJ2-7	once	TRBV28	TGTGCCAGCAGTCCCACATTCAGCTCCTACGAGCAGTACTTC	CASSPTFSSYEQYF
TRBD2	TRBJ2-1	NA	TRBV18	TGTGCCAGCTCAGTGGGACTAGCGCTGTCCTCCTACAATGAGCAGTTCTTC	CASSVGLALSSYNEQFF
NA	TRBJ2-3	NA	TRBV19	TGTGCCAGTAGTATTCGGCAGGGGTTGATCACAGATACGCAGTATTTT	CASSIRQGLITDTQYF
TRBD1	TRBJ2-7	NA	TRBV5-5	TGTGCCAGCAGCTTGGGTTCTGCCGGGACAGAGATCTACGAGCAGTACTTC	CASSLGSAGTEIYEQYF
NA	TRBJ2-2	NA	TRBV19	TGTGCCAGTAGTATAGGGCGGTCCGGGGAGCTGTTTTTT	CASSIGRSGELFF
NA	TRBJ1-2	NA	TRBV5-6	TGTGCCAGCAGAATAGCTACCTATGGCTACACCTTC	CASRIATYGYTF
NA	TRBJ1-3	NA	TRBV28	TGTGCCAGCAGTTATAGAGGGGGTAGAAACACCATATATTTT	CASSYRGGRNTIYF
NA	TRBJ2-2	NA	TRBV19	TGTGCCAGTAGAGCACAGGGATCGAACACCGGGGAGCTGTTTTTT	CASRAQGSNTGELFF
NA	TRBJ1-6	NA	TRBV7-2	TGTGCCAGCAGCTTAGACCTGCCCGGACTCAGGGGTTCACCCCTCCACTTT	CASSLDLPGLRGSPLHF
NA	TRBJ2-7	NA	TRBV29-1	TGCAGCGTCGCACGGGGGATCGACGAGCAGTACTTC	CSVARGIDEQYF
TRBD1	TRBJ2-2	NA	TRBV28	TGTGCCAGCAGTTTAACAGGGGCCGTAAACACCGGGGAGCTGTTTTTT	CASSLTGAVNTGELFF
NA	TRBJ1-1	NA	TRBV11-3	TGTGCCAGCAGCTCGGACATTAGGAACACTGAAGCTTTCTTT	CASSSDIRNTEAFF
TRBD2	TRBJ2-7	NA	TRBV4-2	TGTGCCAGCAGCCAAGGACTAGCGGGGGTAACCGAGCAGTACTTC	CASSQGLAGVTEQYF
TRBD2	TRBJ2-3	NA	TRBV6-1	TGTGCCAGCAGTGAACTAGCGGGAGGGCCCTATACGCAGTATTTT	CASSELAGGPYTQYF
NA	TRBJ1-1	NA	TRBV12-5	TGTGCTAGTGGTCCCGGGACTTGGGGGAACACTGAAGCTTTCTTT	CASGPGTWGNTEAFF
TRBD1	TRBJ1-6	once	TRBV9	TGTGCCAGCAGCGTAGGGCCCGGACAGGTTATCTCACCCCTCCACTTT	CASSVGPGQVISPLHF
NA	TRBJ2-5	NA	TRBV5-1	TGCGCCAGCAGCGCGTGGGTCGGGAGCGCGGTGGCAGGGGAGACCCAGTACTTC	CASSAWVGSAVAGETQYF
TRBD2	TRBJ2-7	NA	TRBV6-5	TGTGCCAGCTTTTCCTTCTCTAGCGGTTTTTACGAGCAGTACTTC	CASFSFSSGFYEQYF
TRBD2	TRBJ2-5	NA	TRBV6-5	TGTGCCAGCAGTTATGCGACTAGCGGGGGGCAAGAGACCCAGTACTTC	CASSYATSGGQETQYF
NA	TRBJ1-2	NA	TRBV16	TGTGCCAGCAGCCAATCGGCCAGTGGTAACTATGGCTACACCTTC	CASSQSASGNYGYTF
NA	TRBJ2-1	NA	TRBV5-5	TGTGCCAGCAGCTTGGAATCGGACAGTAAGCAGTTCTTC	CASSLESDSKQFF
TRBD1	TRBJ1-2	NA	TRBV6-5	TGTGCCAGCAGCTCGGACAGGTGGGGCTATGGCTACACCTTC	CASSSDRWGYGYTF
TRBD2	TRBJ2-7	NA	TRBV19	TGTGCCAGTAGTATGAGGGGGGGACTAGCGGGATACGAGCAGTACTTC	CASSMRGGLAGYEQYF
NA	TRBJ2-4	once	TRBV19	TGTGCCAGTAGTATTACGGGGATACTAGCCAAAAACATTCAGTACTTC	CASSITGILAKNIQYF
NA	TRBJ1-6	few	TRBV7-9	TGTGCCAGCAGCTTAGTCCCACGAGGATCACCCCTCCACTTT	CASSLVPRGSPLHF
TRBD1	TRBJ2-7	NA	TRBV11-1	TGTGCCAGCAGCTTCGACGGGACAGAGTCCTACGAGCAGTACTTC	CASSFDGTESYEQYF
NA	TRBJ2-3	few	TRBV2	TGTGCCAGCGCTGGGCAGGGCCTTACAGATACGCAGTATTTT	CASAGQGLTDTQYF
NA	TRBJ1-2	NA	TRBV20-1	TGCAGTGCATCAGCTAACTATGGCTACACCTTC	CSASANYGYTF
NA	TRBJ1-1	NA	TRBV4-1	TGCGCCAGCAGCCGTCCCGGGACTGAAGCTTTCTTT	CASSRPGTEAFF
TRBD1	TRBJ1-6	few	TRBV25-1	TGTGCCAGCAGGGGACAGGGTAATTCACCCCTCCACTTT	CASRGQGNSPLHF